This T cell receptor (beta chain) was documented in a study of OX40 agonist ivuxolimab in advanced cancers. At the level of the study: In this trial design, patients received ivuxolimab intravenously at 0.01 to 10 mg/kg every 2 weeks. Patients enrolled in dose escalation were diagnosed with hepatocellular carcinoma, melanoma, renal cell or head and neck cancer.

With regard to this clone: Other DNA sequences of this sample code for an identical CDR3.

Patients who had autoimmune disease history or got systemic immunosuppression were left out. This CDR3 spans 11 amino acids. CDR1 is MNHEY, CDR2 SVGAGI, per germline. The V and J ends lost 6 bases and 1 base respectively, with 3 bases between them. TCRdb keeps only in-frame clones here, not all; method: immunoSEQ multiplex PCR. This table holds around 74,000 clones, 70% to 90% found once. The sample was CD4+ or CD8+ T cells sorted from blood, taken in a trial of the OX40 agonist ivuxolimab. This clonotype originated in an adult with an advanced solid tumor such as melanoma, head and neck, liver or kidney cancer. This chain connects TRBV6-5 to TRBJ1-1, with D hard to call. The CDR3 spells CASSRNTEAFF. The CDR3 DNA follows: TGTGCCAGCAGCAGGAACACTGAAGCTTTCTTT.